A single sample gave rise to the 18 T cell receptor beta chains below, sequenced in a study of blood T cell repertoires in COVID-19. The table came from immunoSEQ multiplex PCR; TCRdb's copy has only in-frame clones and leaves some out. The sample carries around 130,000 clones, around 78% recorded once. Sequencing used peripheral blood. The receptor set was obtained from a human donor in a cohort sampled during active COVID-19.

The CDR3 DNA sequence: TGTGCCAGCAGCCCCCGACAGGGAGGTAATTCACCCCTCCACTTT. As protein: CASSPRQGGNSPLHF. The chain couples TRBV3-1 (or the pseudogene TRBV3-2) to TRBJ1-6; 7 bases align to TRBD1. The CDR3 loop spans 15 amino acids. The germline V gene encodes CDR1 LGHDT and CDR2 YNNKEL (reference sequence). J gave up 6 bases and V 4 bases, and 6 bases lay outside the gene matches.

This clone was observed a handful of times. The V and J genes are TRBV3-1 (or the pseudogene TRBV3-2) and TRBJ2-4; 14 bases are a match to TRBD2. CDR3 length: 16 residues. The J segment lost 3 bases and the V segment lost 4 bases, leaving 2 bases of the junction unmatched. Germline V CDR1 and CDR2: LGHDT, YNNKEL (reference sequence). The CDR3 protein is CASSRTSGGFKNIQYF. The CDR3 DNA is TGTGCCAGCAGCCGGACTAGCGGGGGGTTCAAAAACATTCAGTACTTC.

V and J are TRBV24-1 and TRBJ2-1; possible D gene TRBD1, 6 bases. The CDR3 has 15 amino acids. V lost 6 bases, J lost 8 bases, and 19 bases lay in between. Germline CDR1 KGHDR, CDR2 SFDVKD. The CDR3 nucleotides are TGTGCCACCAGTTACTCAGGGGATTATTCGGATGAGCAGTTCTTC. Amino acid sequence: CATSYSGDYSDEQFF.

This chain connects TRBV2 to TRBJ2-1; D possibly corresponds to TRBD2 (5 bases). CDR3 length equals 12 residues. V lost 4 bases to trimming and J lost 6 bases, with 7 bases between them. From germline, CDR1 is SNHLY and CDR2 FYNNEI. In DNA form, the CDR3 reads TGTGCCAGCAGTGGAGAGGGCAATGAGCAGTTCTTC. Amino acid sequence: CASSGEGNEQFF.

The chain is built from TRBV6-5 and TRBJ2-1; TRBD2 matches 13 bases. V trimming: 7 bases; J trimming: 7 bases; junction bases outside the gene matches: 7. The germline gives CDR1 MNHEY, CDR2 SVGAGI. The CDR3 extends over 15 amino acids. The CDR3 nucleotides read TGTGCCAGCACAAAGACTAGCGGGGGGTCTAATGAGCAGTTCTTC. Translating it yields CASTKTSGGSNEQFF.

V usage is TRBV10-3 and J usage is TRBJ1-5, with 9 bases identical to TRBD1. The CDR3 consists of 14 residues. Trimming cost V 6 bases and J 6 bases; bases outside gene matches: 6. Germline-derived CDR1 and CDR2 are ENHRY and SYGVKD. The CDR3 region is CAIRGDREGQPQHF. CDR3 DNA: TGTGCCATCAGGGGGGACAGGGAGGGTCAGCCCCAGCATTTT.

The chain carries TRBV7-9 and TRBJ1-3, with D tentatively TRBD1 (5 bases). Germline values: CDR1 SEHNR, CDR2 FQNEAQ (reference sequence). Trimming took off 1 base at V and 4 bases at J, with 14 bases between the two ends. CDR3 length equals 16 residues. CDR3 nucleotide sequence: TGTGCCAGCAGCTTAGAGGAGGGGAGAGCCGGAAACACCATATATTTT. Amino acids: CASSLEEGRAGNTIYF.

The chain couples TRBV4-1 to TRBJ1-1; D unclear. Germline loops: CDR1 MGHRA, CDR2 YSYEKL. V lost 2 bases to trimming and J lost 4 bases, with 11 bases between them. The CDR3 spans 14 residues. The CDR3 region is CASSQLVLSTEAFF. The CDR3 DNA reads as TGCGCCAGCAGCCAATTAGTGTTGAGCACTGAAGCTTTCTTT.

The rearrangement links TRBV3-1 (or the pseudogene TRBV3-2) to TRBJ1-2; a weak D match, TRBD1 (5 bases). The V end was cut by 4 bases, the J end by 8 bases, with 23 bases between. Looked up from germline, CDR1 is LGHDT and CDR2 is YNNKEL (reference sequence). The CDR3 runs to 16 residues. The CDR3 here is CASSRTWRGVSGGYTF. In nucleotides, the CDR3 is TGTGCCAGCAGCCGCACCTGGAGGGGAGTTAGTGGAGGCTACACCTTC.

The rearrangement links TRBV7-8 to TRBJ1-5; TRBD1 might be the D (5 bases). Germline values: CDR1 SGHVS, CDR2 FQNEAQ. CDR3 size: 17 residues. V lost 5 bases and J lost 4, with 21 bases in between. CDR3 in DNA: TGTGCCAGCAGCCCTCGCTGGGGAGGGGTGGAAAATCAGCCCCAGCATTTT. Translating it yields CASSPRWGGVENQPQHF.

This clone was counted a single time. CDR3 sequence (DNA): TGCGCCAGCAGCCAAGTGTCTAGCGGGGGGTCGGGCTCCTACGAGCAGTACTTC. Residues: CASSQVSSGGSGSYEQYF. This chain connects TRBV4-1 to TRBJ2-7; 11 nucleotides line up with TRBD2. This CDR3 spans 18 amino acids. The germline V gene has CDR1 MGHRA and CDR2 YSYEKL. The V segment lost 1 base and the J segment 0 bases; nucleotides outside the gene matches: 8.

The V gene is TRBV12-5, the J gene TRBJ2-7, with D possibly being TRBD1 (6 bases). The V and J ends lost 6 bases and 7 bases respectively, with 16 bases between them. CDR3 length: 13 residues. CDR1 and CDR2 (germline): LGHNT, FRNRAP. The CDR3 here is CASGHGTLSEQYF. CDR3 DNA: TGTGCTAGTGGACACGGGACACTCTCAGAGCAGTACTTC.

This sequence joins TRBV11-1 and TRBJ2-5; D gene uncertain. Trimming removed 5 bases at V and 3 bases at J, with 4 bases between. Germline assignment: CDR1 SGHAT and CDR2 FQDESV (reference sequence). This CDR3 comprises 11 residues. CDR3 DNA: TGTGCCAGCAGCATCGAAGAGACCCAGTACTTC. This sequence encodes CASSIEETQYF.

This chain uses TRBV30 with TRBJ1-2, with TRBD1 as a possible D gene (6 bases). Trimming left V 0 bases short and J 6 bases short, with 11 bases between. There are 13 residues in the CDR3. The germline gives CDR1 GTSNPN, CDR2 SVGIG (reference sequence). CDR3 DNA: TGTGCCTGGAGTGTACAGGGATTTGATGGCTACACCTTC. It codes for CAWSVQGFDGYTF.

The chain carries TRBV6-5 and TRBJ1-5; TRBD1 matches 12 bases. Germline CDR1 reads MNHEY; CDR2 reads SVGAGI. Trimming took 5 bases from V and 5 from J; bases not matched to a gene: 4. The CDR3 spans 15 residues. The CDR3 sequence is CASSTRDRGHQPQHF. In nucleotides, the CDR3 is TGTGCCAGCAGTACCCGGGACAGGGGGCATCAGCCCCAGCATTTT.

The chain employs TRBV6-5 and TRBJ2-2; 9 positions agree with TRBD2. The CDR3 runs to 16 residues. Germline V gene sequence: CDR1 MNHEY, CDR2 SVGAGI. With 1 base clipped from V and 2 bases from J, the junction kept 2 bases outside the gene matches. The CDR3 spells CASSYLLAGNTGELFF. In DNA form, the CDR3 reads TGTGCCAGCAGTTACTTACTAGCGGGCAACACCGGGGAGCTGTTTTTT.

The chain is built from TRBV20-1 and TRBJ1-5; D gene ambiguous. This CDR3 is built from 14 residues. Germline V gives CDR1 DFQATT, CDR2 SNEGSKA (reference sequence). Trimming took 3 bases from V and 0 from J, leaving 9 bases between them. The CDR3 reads CSASSGFSNQPQHF. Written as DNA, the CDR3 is TGCAGTGCTAGTTCAGGATTTAGCAATCAGCCCCAGCATTTT.

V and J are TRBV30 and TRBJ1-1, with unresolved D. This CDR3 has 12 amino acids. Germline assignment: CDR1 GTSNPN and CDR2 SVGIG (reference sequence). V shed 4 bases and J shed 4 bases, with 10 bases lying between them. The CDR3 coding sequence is TGTGCCTGGACAACAGCCCGCACTGAAGCTTTCTTT. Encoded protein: CAWTTARTEAFF.